This entry concerns a single T cell receptor (beta chain). Its specificity is not known. CDR1 and CDR2 (germline): SNHLY, FYNNEI. Trimming cost V 6 bases and J 1 base; bases outside gene matches: 5. This CDR3 has 16 amino acids. The data derive from a study of cytomegalovirus exposure and HLA in healthy donors. Study results and caveats: In an earlier analysis, in 587 donors, most V segments appeared productive either ~90% or ~30% of the time.

The PCR used 60 Vbeta and 13 Jbeta primers. The data were produced by immunoSEQ multiplex PCR, yet TCRdb's version contains in-frame clones alone and is incomplete. Counted here are under 200,000 clones, around 84% occurring once; the ten biggest clones make up roughly 1.5%. This chain links TRBV2 with TRBJ2-6; 8 bases match TRBD1. The sample consisted of PBMCs. The source is a woman under 30 in good health and CMV-seronegative. The CDR3 loop reads CASRSGGASGANVLTF. The CDR3 nucleotides read TGTGCCAGCAGGTCAGGGGGCGCTTCTGGGGCCAACGTCCTGACTTTC.